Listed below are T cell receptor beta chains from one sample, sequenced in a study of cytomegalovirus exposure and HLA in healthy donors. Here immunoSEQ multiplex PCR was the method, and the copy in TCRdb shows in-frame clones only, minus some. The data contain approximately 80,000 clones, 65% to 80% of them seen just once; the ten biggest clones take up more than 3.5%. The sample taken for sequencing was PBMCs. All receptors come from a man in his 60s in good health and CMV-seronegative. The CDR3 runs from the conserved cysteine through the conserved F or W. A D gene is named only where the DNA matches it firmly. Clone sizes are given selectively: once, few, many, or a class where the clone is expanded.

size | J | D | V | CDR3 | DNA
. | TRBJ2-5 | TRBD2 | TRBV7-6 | CASSRPGTSGAKETQYF | TGTGCCAGCAGCCGCCCTGGGACTAGCGGGGCCAAAGAGACCCAGTACTTC
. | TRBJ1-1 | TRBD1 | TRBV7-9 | CASRPNTGTGNTEAFF | TGTGCCAGCAGACCAAATACCGGGACAGGAAACACTGAAGCTTTCTTT
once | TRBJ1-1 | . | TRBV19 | CAGTPGGEAFF | TGTGCCGGTACTCCCGGAGGTGAAGCTTTCTTT
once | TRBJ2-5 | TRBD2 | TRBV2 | CASWAGGPRETQYF | TGTGCCAGCTGGGCGGGGGGGCCTAGGGAGACCCAGTACTTC
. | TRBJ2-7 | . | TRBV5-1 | CASSLVSDEQYF | TGCGCCAGCAGCTTGGTTAGTGACGAGCAGTACTTC
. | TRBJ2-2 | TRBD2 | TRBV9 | CASSVGGSGRPGELFF | TGTGCCAGCAGCGTAGGTGGTAGCGGGAGGCCCGGGGAGCTGTTTTTT
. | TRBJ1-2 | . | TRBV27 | CASSLRGVVPNYGYTF | TGTGCCAGCAGTTTACGGGGGGTCGTACCTAACTATGGCTACACCTTC
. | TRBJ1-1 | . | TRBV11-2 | CASSLGLRETEAFF | TGTGCCAGCAGCTTAGGTTTGAGGGAGACTGAAGCTTTCTTT
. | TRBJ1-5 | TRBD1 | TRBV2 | CASTLAGQGRNQPQHF | TGTGCCAGCACTCTAGCGGGACAGGGGAGGAATCAGCCCCAGCATTTT
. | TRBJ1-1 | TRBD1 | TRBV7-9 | CAISSGQGAGLYWTEAFF | TGTGCCATAAGCAGCGGACAGGGGGCAGGTCTGTATTGGACTGAAGCTTTCTTT
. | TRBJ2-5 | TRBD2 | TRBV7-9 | CASSPLTSGPQETQYF | TGTGCCAGCAGCCCACTGACTAGCGGGCCCCAAGAGACCCAGTACTTC
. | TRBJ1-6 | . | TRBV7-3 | CASSLDRNSPLHF | TGTGCCAGCAGCTTAGACAGGAATTCACCCCTCCACTTT
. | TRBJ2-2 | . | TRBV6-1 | CASSEKRTNTGELFF | TGTGCCAGCAGTGAAAAACGGACTAACACCGGGGAGCTGTTTTTT
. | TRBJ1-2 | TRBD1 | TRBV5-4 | CASSLRMNRGYSYTF | TGTGCCAGCAGCTTGAGAATGAACAGGGGGTATAGCTACACCTTC
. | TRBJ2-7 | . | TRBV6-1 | CASSEDRVRSSYEQYF | TGTGCCAGCAGTGAGGATCGGGTACGCTCCAGCTACGAGCAGTACTTC
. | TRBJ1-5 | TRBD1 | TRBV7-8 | CASSLGDSKKHF | TGTGCCAGCAGCCTAGGGGACAGCAAGAAGCATTTT
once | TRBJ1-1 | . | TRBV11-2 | CASSLPSSEAFF | TGTGCCAGCAGCTTACCCAGTTCTGAAGCTTTCTTT
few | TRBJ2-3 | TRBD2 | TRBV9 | CASSEAGGRWSTDTQYF | TGTGCCAGCAGCGAGGCGGGGGGGCGCTGGAGCACAGATACGCAGTATTTT
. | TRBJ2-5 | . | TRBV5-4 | CASRLDSLQETQYF | TGTGCCAGCAGACTCGACAGCCTCCAAGAGACCCAGTACTTC
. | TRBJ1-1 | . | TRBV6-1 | CASSGGHRLTEAFF | TGTGCCAGCAGTGGAGGACATCGACTGACTGAAGCTTTCTTT
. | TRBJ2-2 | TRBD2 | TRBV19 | CASNPAGGYGTGELFF | TGTGCCAGTAATCCCGCGGGGGGGTATGGCACCGGGGAGCTGTTTTTT
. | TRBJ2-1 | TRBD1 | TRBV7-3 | CASSSDYQGESSYNEQFF | TGTGCCAGCAGTTCGGATTATCAGGGGGAGAGCTCCTACAATGAGCAGTTCTTC
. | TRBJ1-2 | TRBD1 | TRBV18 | CASSPGTGTGIGYTF | TGTGCCAGCTCGCCTGGAACCGGGACAGGGATTGGCTACACCTTC
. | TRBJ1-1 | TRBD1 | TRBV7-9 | CSSSSWTGGGTEAFF | TGTTCCAGCAGCTCCTGGACAGGGGGAGGCACTGAAGCTTTCTTT
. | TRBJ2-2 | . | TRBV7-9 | CASSLGAYDSYTGELFF | TGTGCCAGCAGCTTAGGAGCGTATGACAGCTACACCGGGGAGCTGTTTTTT
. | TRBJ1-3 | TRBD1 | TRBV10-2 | CASSVQGAAGNTIYF | TGCGCCAGCAGTGTCCAGGGGGCTGCTGGAAACACCATATATTTT
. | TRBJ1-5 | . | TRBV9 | CASRDICVNQPQHF | TGTGCCAGCAGGGACATTTGCGTCAATCAGCCCCAGCATTTT
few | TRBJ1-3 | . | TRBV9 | CASSAGRGSGNTIYF | TGTGCCAGCAGCGCCGGTCGGGGCTCTGGAAACACCATATATTTT
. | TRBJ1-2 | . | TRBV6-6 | CASSYRRDYGYTF | TGTGCCAGCAGTTACCGACGGGACTATGGCTACACCTTC
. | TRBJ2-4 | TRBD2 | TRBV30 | CAWSVTGGPSYF | TGTGCCTGGAGTGTAACGGGGGGGCCTTCATACTTC
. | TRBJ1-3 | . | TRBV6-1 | CATVRGSSGNTIYF | TGTGCCACCGTTCGGGGGTCTTCTGGAAACACCATATATTTT